This TCR beta chain came from a study of siplizumab effects on memory and regulatory T cells. Of note for this clone: Its target is not known.

Overall study results and limits: Some alloreactive sequences were traceable to unstimulated CD4+ memory cells, and siplizumab significantly reduced them.

Assays covered 10^5 or so TCR templates per sample. The method was immunoSEQ multiplex PCR; TCRdb's version includes in-frame clones alone and lacks a portion of them. The sample holds 70,000 to 90,000 clones, 85% to 90% seen once. This receptor was obtained from a human donor in good health. Material for sequencing was CD4+ T cells sorted from blood.

DNA of the CDR3: TGCGCCAGCAGCTCCGGACACGGACCAAGGGGAAACATTCAGTACTTC. Translated, it gives CASSSGHGPRGNIQYF. The chain recombines TRBV5-1 with TRBJ2-4, with a weak D call TRBD1 (5 bases). Germline V gene lookup returns CDR1 SGHRS and CDR2 YFSETQ. Trimming removed 3 bases at V and 6 bases at J, with 19 bases between. The CDR3 is 16 amino acids. Full variable domain (rest looked up from reference TRBV5-1 and TRBJ2-4): KAGVTQTPRYLIKTRGQQVTLSCSPISGHRSVSWYQQTPGQGLQFLFEYFSETQRNKGNFPGRFSGRQFSNSRSEMNVSTLELGDSALYLCASSSGHGPRGNIQYFGAGTRLSVL.